One and the same sample provided the 15 T cell receptor beta chains below, sequenced in a study of shared clonotypes between healthy human individuals. Assay: immunoSEQ multiplex PCR; the TCRdb copy retains only in-frame clones and omits some. The table records about 2.4 million clones, roughly 93% of them present only once. The sequencing sample was made of naive CD4+ T cells from PBMCs. Subset here: CD45RA+ positively selected. Receptors originate from a man younger than 35 in good health. Some clones in this sample may be carry-over from other donors' samples.

The J gene is TRBJ2-5, the V gene TRBV7-3; TRBD1 matches 9 bases. CDR3 length: 15 amino acids. Trimming cost V 4 bases and J 4 bases; bases outside gene matches: 7. CDR1 SGHTA and CDR2 FQGTGA come from the germline V gene. As DNA, the CDR3 is TGTGCCAGCAGCTCCCCGGGACAGGGCCCAGAGACCCAGTACTTC. Residues: CASSSPGQGPETQYF. The full variable domain, with the rest looked up from reference TRBV7-3 and TRBJ2-5, is GAGVSQTPSNKVTEKGKYVELRCDPISGHTALYWYRQSLGQGPEFLIYFQGTGAADDSGLPNDRFFAVRPEGSVSTLKIQRTERGDSAVYLCASSSPGQGPETQYFGPGTRLLVL.

The DNA for the CDR3 is TGTGCCAGCAGTGAAGCGCGCCCACCCGGAGGCTACACCTTC. Residues: CASSEARPPGGYTF. This sequence joins TRBV2 and TRBJ1-2; the D is unclear. CDR3 length equals 14 residues. V was shortened by 0 bases and J by 8 bases, with 13 bases between the two germline ends. Germline CDR1 reads SNHLY; CDR2 reads FYNNEI.

The genes are TRBV7-6 and TRBJ2-5; the match to TRBD2 covers 13 bases. The CDR3 is 17 residues long. J lost 5 bases, V lost 5 bases, and 11 bases had no gene match. Germline-derived CDR1 and CDR2 are SGHVS and FNYEAQ. Written as DNA, the CDR3 is TGTGCCAGCAGCACCACCGGGACTAGCGGGATTGGGGAGACCCAGTACTTC. Protein sequence: CASSTTGTSGIGETQYF.

This chain links TRBV11-2 with TRBJ2-7; 10 bases are a match to TRBD2. CDR1 and CDR2 (germline): SGHAT, FQNNGV. There are 15 residues in the CDR3. The V and J ends lost 3 bases and 4 bases, in that order; junction bases with no gene match: 6. The CDR3 here is CASSFSSGGSYEQYF. CDR3 in DNA: TGTGCCAGCAGCTTTTCTAGCGGGGGATCTTACGAGCAGTACTTC. The full variable domain, in which reference TRBV11-2 and TRBJ2-7 provide the parts outside the CDR3, is EAGVAQSPRYKIIEKRQSVAFWCNPISGHATLYWYQQILGQGPKLLIQFQNNGVVDDSQLPKDRFSAERLKGVDSTLKIQPAKLEDSAVYLCASSFSSGGSYEQYFGPGTRLTVT.

The CDR3 nucleotides are TGTGCCAGCATCCTAGGGAGCGGGGGCGAAGCTTTCTTT. Its translation: CASILGSGGEAFF. V gene TRBV28 combines with J gene TRBJ1-1, with D possibly TRBD1 on 6 matching bases. CDR1 and CDR2 from the germline V gene are MDHEN and SYDVKM. The V and J ends lost 7 bases and 8 bases respectively, with 17 bases between them. The CDR3 length is 13 residues.

This sequence joins TRBV12-5 and TRBJ2-1, with D possibly being TRBD2 (5 bases). V was trimmed by 0 bases and J by 0 bases, leaving 12 bases between them. The CDR3 is made up of 17 amino acids. Germline assignment: CDR1 LGHNT and CDR2 FRNRAP. The CDR3 is CASGLVHLGGSYNEQFF. In DNA, the CDR3 is TGTGCTAGTGGTTTGGTACATTTAGGAGGCTCCTACAATGAGCAGTTCTTC.

The chain joins TRBV5-8 to TRBJ2-5; 9 bases fit TRBD1. The V gene end was trimmed by 3 bases and the J gene end by 7 bases; junction bases not matched to a gene: 10. CDR3 length: 15 residues. Germline CDR1 SGHTS, CDR2 YDEGEE. Here the CDR3 DNA reads TGTGCCAGCAGCTCCACAGGGGGCCTGGGGGGGACCCAGTACTTC. This sequence encodes CASSSTGGLGGTQYF.

V usage is TRBV28 and J usage is TRBJ1-5; D is possibly TRBD1 (5 bases). The CDR3 spans 15 residues. Trimming took 7 bases from V and 4 from J, leaving 17 bases between them. Germline lookup yields CDR1 MDHEN and CDR2 SYDVKM. The CDR3 coding sequence is TGTGCCAGCAAGGATAGAGTGGGGGGAAATCAGCCCCAGCATTTT. It codes for CASKDRVGGNQPQHF.

The rearrangement uses TRBV6-6 and TRBJ1-5; D is unclear. With 2 bases removed from V and 6 bases from J, the gap between germline ends came to 14 bases. CDR1 MNHNY and CDR2 SVGAGI come from the germline V gene (reference sequence). The CDR3 totals 15 residues. The CDR3 nucleotides read TGTGCCAGCAGTTACGTGGAGAACCGGGGTCAGCCCCAGCATTTT. It is translated as CASSYVENRGQPQHF.

The CDR3 nucleotides read TGTGCCAGCAGTTTAGTCGGGGGCTCCACCTACGAGCAGTACTTC. It specifies CASSLVGGSTYEQYF. The chain is built from TRBV27 and TRBJ2-7, with D perhaps matching TRBD1 or TRBD2 (6 bases each). CDR1 and CDR2 (germline): MNHEY, SMNVEV (reference sequence). V lost 2 bases to trimming and J lost 2 bases, with 13 bases between them. This CDR3 is built from 15 residues.

This chain uses TRBV5-8 with TRBJ1-2; D unresolved. CDR1 is SGHTS, CDR2 YDEGEE, per germline. V lost 0 bases, J lost 0 bases, and 12 bases lay in between. The CDR3 spans 16 residues. CDR3 bases: TGTGCCAGCAGCTTGGAGGTCCTTAGAACTAACTATGGCTACACCTTC. Translating it yields CASSLEVLRTNYGYTF.

The rearrangement joins TRBV30 to TRBJ2-3; 13 nucleotides match TRBD2. CDR1 GTSNPN and CDR2 SVGIG come from the germline V gene (reference sequence). This CDR3 comprises 15 residues. V shed 1 base, J shed 3 bases, and the junction held 1 base outside the gene matches. CDR3 region: CAWSGTSGSTDTQYF. CDR3 in DNA: TGTGCCTGGAGTGGGACTAGCGGGAGTACAGATACGCAGTATTTT. Based on the CDR3 plus reference TRBV30 and TRBJ2-3, the full variable domain is SQTIHQWPATLVQPVGSPLSLECTVEGTSNPNLYWYRQAAGRGLQLLFYSVGIGQISSEVPQNLSASRPQDRQFILSSKKLLLSDSGFYLCAWSGTSGSTDTQYFGPGTRLTVL.

The V call is TRBV2, the J call TRBJ2-7; TRBD1 is a possible D gene (6 bases). This CDR3 is built from 14 residues. Trimming shortened V by 8 bases and J by 4 bases, and 18 bases separated the two germline ends. From germline, CDR1 is SNHLY and CDR2 FYNNEI. This CDR3 reads CASRWQGMRYEQYF. The CDR3 region has the DNA TGTGCCAGCCGATGGCAGGGGATGAGGTACGAGCAGTACTTC. Combining the CDR3 with reference TRBV2 and TRBJ2-7 gives the whole variable domain EPEVTQTPSHQVTQMGQEVILRCVPISNHLYFYWYRQILGQKVEFLVSFYNNEISEKSEIFDDQFSVERPDGSNFTLKIRSTKLEDSAMYFCASRWQGMRYEQYFGPGTRLTVT.

The V gene is TRBV4-2, the J gene TRBJ2-2; the match to TRBD2 covers 13 bases. V was clipped by 5 bases and J by 7 bases; unmatched bases: 13. This CDR3 is 18 amino acids long. CDR1 and CDR2 from the germline V gene are LGHNA and YNFKEQ. The CDR3 spells CASSSRTSGSIRGGELFF. In DNA form, the CDR3 reads TGTGCCAGCAGCTCCCGGACTAGCGGGAGTATCCGTGGCGGGGAGCTGTTTTTT.

V gene TRBV30 combines with J gene TRBJ2-1; TRBD1 might be the D (6 bases). Germline V CDR1 and CDR2: GTSNPN, SVGIG (reference sequence). Trimming took off 2 bases at V and 4 bases at J, with 15 bases between the two ends. CDR3 size: 15 residues. The CDR3, as DNA: TGTGCCTGGAGTAATTTGGGGGCGCGGTACAATGAGCAGTTCTTC. Amino acid sequence: CAWSNLGARYNEQFF.